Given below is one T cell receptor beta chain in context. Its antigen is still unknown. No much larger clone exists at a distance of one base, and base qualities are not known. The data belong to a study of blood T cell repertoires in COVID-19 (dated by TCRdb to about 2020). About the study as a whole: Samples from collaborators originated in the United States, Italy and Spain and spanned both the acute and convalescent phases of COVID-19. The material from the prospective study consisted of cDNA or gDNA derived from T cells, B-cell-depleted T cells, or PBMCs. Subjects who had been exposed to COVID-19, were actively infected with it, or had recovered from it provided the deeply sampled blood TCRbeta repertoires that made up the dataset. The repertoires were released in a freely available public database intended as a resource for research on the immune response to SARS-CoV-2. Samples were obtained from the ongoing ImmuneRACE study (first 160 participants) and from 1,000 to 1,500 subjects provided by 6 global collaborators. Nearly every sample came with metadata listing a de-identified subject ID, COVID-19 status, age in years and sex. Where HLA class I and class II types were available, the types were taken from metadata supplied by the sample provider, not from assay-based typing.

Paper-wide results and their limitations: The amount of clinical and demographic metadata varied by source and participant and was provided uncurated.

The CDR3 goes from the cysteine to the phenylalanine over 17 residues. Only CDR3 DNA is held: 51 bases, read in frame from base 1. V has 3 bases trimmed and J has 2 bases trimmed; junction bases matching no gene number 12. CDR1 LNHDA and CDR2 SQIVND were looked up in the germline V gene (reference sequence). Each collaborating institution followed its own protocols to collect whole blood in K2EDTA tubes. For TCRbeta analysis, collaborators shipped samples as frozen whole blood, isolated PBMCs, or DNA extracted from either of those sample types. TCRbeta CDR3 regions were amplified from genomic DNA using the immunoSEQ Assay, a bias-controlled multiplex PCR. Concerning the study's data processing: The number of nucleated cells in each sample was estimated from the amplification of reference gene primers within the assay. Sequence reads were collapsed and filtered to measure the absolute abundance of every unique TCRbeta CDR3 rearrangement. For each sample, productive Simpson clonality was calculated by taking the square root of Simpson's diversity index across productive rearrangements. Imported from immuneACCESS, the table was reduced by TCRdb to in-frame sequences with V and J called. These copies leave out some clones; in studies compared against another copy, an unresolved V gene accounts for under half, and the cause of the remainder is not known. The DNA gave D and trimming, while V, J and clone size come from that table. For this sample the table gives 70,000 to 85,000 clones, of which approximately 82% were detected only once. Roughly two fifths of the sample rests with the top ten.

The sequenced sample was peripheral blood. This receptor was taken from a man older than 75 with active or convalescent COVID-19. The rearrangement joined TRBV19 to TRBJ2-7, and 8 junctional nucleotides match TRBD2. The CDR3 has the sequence CASSIVPLAGNPYEQYF. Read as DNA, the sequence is TGTGCCAGTAGTATCGTTCCTCTAGCGGGCAACCCCTACGAGCAGTACTTC.